This T cell receptor (beta chain) is drawn from a study of T-cell memory formation after mild COVID-19. This clonotype has only a few counts. The CDR3 is made up of 17 amino acids. V was clipped by 2 bases and J by 7 bases, with 18 bases between them. The V gene's germline CDR1 is MNHEY and CDR2 SMNVEV (reference sequence). Constant-segment-primed 5'RACE gave TCR alpha and TCR beta cDNA libraries with sample barcodes and UMIs. TCRdb recomputed calls from the 5' RACE reads with MiXCR, one row per CDR3 protein. The sample yields about 400,000 distinct CDR3 sequences, 14% seen once. This chain connects TRBV27 to TRBJ1-6; perhaps TRBD1 as D (6 bases). Material: PBMCs or a T cell subset sorted from them (not recorded which). The clonotype comes from a man between 18 and 35 years old who had mild COVID-19 (a few samples of this study predate the infection). Cell type and time point are not known. CDR3 loop: CASSLSLSWTANSPLHF. CDR3 nucleotides: TGTGCCAGCAGTTTAAGTTTGTCCTGGACAGCGAATTCACCCCTCCACTTT.